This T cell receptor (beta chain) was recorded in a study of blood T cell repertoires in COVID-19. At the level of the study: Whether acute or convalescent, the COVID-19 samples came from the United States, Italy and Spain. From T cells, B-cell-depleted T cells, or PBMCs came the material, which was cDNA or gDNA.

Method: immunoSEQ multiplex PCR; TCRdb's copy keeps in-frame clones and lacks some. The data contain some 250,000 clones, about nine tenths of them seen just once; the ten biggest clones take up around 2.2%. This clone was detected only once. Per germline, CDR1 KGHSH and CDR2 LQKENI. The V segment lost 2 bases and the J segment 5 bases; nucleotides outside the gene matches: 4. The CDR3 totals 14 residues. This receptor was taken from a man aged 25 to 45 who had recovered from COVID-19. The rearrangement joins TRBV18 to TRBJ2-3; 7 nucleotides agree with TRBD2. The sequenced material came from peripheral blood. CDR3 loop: CASSPFSGGDTQYF. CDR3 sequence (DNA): TGTGCCAGCTCACCATTTTCGGGGGGAGATACGCAGTATTTT. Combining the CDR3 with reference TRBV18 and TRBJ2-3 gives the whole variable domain NAGVMQNPRHLVRRRGQEARLRCSPMKGHSHVYWYRQLPEEGLKFMVYLQKENIIDESGMPKERFSAEFPKEGPSILRIQQVVRGDSAAYFCASSPFSGGDTQYFGPGTRLTVL.